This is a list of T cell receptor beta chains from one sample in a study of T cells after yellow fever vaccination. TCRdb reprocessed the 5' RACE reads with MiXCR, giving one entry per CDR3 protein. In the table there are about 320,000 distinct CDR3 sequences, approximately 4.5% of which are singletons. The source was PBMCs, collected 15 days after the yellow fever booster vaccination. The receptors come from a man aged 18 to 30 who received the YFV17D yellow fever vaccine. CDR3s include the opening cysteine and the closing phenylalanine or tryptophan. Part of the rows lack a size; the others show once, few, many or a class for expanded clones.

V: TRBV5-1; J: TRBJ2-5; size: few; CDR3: CASSQRSQGVGDQYF
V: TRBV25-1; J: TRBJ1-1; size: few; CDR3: CASSELRETEAFF
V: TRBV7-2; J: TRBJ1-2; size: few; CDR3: CASSRFVEYGYTF
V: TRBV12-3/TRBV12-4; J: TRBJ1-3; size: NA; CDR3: CASTDLWGQNTIYF
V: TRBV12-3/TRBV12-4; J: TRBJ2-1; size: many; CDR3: CASRRDRGNYNEQFF
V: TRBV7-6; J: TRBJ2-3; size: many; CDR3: CASSYGNTQYF
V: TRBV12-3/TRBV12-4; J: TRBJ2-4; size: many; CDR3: CASTLAGAAKNIQYF
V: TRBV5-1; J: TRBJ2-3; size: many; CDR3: CASSKVGGPSTDTQYF
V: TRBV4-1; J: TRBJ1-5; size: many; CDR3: CASSRGVNQPQHF
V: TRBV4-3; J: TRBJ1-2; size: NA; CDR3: CASSHELEDLEVRPLDGYTF
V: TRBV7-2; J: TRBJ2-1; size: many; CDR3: CASSSGGGGYNEQFF
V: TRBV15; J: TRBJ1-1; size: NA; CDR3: CATSSWTAQRTEAFF
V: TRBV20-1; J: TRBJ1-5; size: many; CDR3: CSANSAGNQPQHF
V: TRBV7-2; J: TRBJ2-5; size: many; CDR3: CASSFQGSQETQYF
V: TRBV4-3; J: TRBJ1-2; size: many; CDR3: CASSLSTNYGYTF
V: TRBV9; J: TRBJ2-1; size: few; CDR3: CASSAAPGLAGGRRSYNEQFF
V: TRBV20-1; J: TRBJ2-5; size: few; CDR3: CSAFIGPSLGTQYF
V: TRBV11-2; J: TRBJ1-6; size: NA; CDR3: CASEIGTRVRGLHF
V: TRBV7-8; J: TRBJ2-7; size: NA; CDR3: CASSPGASRGYEQYF
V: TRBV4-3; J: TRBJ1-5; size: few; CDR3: CASSQDHGPMPGQPQHF
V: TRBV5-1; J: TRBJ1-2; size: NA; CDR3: CASSFFTGDYGYTF
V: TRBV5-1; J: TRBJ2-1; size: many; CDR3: CASSFPGGDEQFF
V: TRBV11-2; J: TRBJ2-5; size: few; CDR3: CASSPQNRDRWETQYF
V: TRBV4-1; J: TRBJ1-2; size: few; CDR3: CASSQAPAVSYTF
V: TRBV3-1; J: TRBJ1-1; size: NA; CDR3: CASSQGWTGARVTEAFF
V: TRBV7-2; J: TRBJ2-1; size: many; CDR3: CASSLETGYNEQFF
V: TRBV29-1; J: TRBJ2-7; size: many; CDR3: CSAGVVRGEQYF
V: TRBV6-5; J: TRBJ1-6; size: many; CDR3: CASSYSENYNSPLHF
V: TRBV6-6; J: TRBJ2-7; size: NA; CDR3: CASILGQGANEQYF
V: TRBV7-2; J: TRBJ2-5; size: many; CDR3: CAETGGETQYF
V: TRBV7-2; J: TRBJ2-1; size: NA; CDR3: CASSSITGGGGYNEQFF
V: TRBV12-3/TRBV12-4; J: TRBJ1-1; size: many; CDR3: CASSRNTEAFF
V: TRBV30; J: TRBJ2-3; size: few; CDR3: CAWSLGDTQYF
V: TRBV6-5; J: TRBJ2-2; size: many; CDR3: CASSRTSGGYVSGELFF
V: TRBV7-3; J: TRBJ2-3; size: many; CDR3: CASSSEGSGDTQYF
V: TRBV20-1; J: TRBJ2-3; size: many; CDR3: CSAIVQAGSDTQYF
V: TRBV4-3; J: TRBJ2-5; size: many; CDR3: CASSQDVWWRKNSETQYF
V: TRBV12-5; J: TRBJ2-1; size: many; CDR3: CASGRSEQFF
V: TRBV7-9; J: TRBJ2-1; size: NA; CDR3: CASSFSAGDPSYNEQFF
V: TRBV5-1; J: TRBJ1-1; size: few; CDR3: CASSVALGQGNTEAFF
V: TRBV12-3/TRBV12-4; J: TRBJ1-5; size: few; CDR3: CASSFLGLDQPQHF
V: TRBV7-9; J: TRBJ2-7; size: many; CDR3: CASSPRGGEQYF
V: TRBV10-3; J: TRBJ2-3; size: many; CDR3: CAIRERDTQYF
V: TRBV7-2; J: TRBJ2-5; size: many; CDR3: CASSPTLAGEQETQYF
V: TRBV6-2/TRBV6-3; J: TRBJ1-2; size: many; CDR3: CASSNRDREHGYTF
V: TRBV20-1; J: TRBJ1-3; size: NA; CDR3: CSATPGGTPGNTIYF
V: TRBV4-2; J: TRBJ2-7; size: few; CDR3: CASSQDLLGNEQYF
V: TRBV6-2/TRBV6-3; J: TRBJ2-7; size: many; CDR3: CASRDASSGRTYEQYF
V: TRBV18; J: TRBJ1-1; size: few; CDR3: CASSPTNTEAFF
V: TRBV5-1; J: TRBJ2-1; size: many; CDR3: CASSLASFLRDRSYNEQFF
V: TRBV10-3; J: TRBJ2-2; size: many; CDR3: CAIRRDREVTGELFF
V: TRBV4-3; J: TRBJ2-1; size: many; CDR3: CASSSAGGASYNEQFF
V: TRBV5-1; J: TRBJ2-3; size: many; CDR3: CASRINTDTQYF
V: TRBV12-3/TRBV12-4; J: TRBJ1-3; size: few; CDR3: CASSFRGDRDTIYF
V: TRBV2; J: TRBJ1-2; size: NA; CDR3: CASRGPGQDYGYTF
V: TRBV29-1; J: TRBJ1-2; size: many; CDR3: CSVKGGDNYGYTF
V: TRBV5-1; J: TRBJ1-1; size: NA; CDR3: CASSLESIRTEAFF
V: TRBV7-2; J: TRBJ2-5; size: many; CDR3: CASSLLRSTQYF
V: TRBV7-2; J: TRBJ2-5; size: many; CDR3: CASSFNGGRKQETQYF